This T cell receptor (beta chain) stems from a study of CXCR3-negative and CXCR3-positive naive CD8 T cells. Regarding the study as a whole: TRB CDR3 hydrophobicity was greater in CXCR3-positive naive cells than in CXCR3-negative naive cells.

To note about this clonotype: Its antigen is unidentified.

TRB cDNA libraries were made by UMI-labeled 5' RACE. TCRdb reprocessed the 5' RACE reads and stores each CDR3 protein as one record, lacking DNA. The sample table includes around 61,000 distinct CDR3 sequences. Germline assignment: CDR1 MNHEY and CDR2 SMNVEV (reference sequence). CDR3 length: 14 amino acids. Among CD8+ T cells, naive ones were CD45RO-CCR7+CD27+CD95-. Sequenced sample: naive CXCR3+ CD8+ T cells from blood. Subset here: CD45RO-CCR7+CD27+CD95- naive CD8+ T cells expressing CXCR3 (TNR3+). The V call is TRBV27, the J call TRBJ1-1; lacking DNA, the TRBD1 call made by TCRdb goes unchecked. The source is a human donor in good health. Some clones in this sample may be carry-over from other donors' samples. The CDR3 loop reads CASSSTGPNTEAFF.